This section outlines one T cell receptor beta chain sequence together with its context. Its antigen has not been determined. One base away there is no much larger clone; base qualities are not given. For each ankylosing spondylitis patient, the synovial fluid sample was matched to a blood sample from that same patient. TCRdb lists the instrument as Illumina HiSeq 2500. TCR beta libraries were prepared by quantitative 5'-RACE with molecular barcodes. In the original analysis: Disease-linked TCR variants were identified with a new computational method built on a probabilistic model of VDJ rearrangement. TCRdb applied fastp at Q25 and MiXCR to the public reads, then kept only in-frame beta chains. Each CDR3 protein appears once, grouped with its most common genes and DNA. The V and J calls shown here were made by TCRdb, not taken from the authors' results. The sample table records about 160,000 distinct CDR3 sequences; more than 40% of these occur just once. The top ten hold approximately 16% of the sample.

This sample was included in a study of CD8 T cells in ankylosing spondylitis (dated by TCRdb to 2017 to 2019). Study-level background: The study set out to find disease-linked TCR variants by profiling T cell receptor beta repertoires in ankylosing spondylitis patients and healthy donors. The full study cohort was made up of 25 to 30 ankylosing spondylitis patients and 108 healthy donors. Peripheral blood was sampled, and synovial fluid was also collected from ankylosing spondylitis patients. The paper's findings and limits, for the study overall: A TCR beta motif made up of several highly homologous amino acid variants appeared to be characteristic of blood from ankylosing spondylitis patients. The disease-linked clones had a CD8+ phenotype and were found at relatively low frequencies in peripheral blood. The disease-linked clones were reported to be significantly enriched in matched synovial fluid samples from ankylosing spondylitis patients. Some TCR beta motif variants had previously been reported in synovial fluid and blood of reactive arthritis patients, which suggested common disease-initiation mechanisms.

Trimming at the junction amounts to 4 bases on V and 1 base on J, and the germline ends lie 6 bases apart. CDR1 and CDR2 are drawn from the germline V gene: SGHVS, FNYEAQ. The CDR3, cysteine through phenylalanine, is 13 amino acids long. The read is trimmed to its CDR3 DNA, 39 bases read in frame from base 1. The rearrangement joined TRBV7-6 to TRBJ2-3, with the D gene not clear enough to name. Sample: synovial fluid, either unsorted or a sorted T cell fraction (not recorded which). This receptor was obtained from a male donor with ankylosing spondylitis. The CDR3 protein is CASSSLGTDTQYF. The nucleotide sequence is TGTGCCAGCAGCTCCTTGGGCACAGATACGCAGTATTTT.